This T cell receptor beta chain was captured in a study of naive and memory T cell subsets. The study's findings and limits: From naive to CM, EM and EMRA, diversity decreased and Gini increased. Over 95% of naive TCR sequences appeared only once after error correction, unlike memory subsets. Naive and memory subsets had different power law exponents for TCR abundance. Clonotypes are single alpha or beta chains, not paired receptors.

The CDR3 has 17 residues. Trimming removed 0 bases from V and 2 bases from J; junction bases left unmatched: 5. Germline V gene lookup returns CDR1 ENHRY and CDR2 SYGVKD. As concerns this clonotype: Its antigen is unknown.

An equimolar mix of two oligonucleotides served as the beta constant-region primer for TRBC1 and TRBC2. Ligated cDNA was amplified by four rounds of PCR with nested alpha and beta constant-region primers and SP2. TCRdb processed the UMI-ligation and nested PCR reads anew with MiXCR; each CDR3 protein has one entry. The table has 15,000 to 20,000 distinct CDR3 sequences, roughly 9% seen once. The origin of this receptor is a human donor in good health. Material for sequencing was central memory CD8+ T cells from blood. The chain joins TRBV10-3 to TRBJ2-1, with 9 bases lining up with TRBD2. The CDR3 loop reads CAISESHSSGAYNEQFF. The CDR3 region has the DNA TGTGCCATCAGTGAGTCCCACTCTAGCGGGGCCTACAATGAGCAGTTCTTC.